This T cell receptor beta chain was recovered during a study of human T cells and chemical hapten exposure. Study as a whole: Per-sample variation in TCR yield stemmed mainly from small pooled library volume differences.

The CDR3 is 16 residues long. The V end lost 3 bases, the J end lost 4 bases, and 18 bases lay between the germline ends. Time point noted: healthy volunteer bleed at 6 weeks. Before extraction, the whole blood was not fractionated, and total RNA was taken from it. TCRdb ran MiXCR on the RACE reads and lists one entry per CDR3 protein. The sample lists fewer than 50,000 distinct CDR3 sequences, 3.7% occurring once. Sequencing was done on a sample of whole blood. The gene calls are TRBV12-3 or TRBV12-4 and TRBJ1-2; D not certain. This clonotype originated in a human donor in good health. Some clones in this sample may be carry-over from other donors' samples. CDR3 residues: CASSFSRGYGPYGYTF. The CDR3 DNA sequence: TGTGCCAGCAGTTTCTCTCGAGGGTATGGACCCTATGGCTACACCTTC.